A single sample gave rise to the 31 T cell receptor beta chains below, sequenced in a study of blood T cells in healthy people across ages. Through a sample-barcoded 5' primer and a J-beta primer mix, a second PCR was run for about 7 to 12 cycles. TCRdb itself ran the 5' RACE reads through MiXCR, one entry per CDR3 protein. The sample lists 1,500,000 or so distinct CDR3 sequences; 35% to 45% were seen once. The sequencing sample was made of blood. These receptors were obtained from a woman in her late teens or twenties in good health.

This clonotype was observed a handful of times. The V and J genes are TRBV4-1 and TRBJ2-7; D unresolved. CDR3 size: 13 residues. V was shortened by 4 bases and J by 6 bases, with 13 bases between the two germline ends. Germline CDR1 and CDR2: MGHRA and YSYEKL. The CDR3 here is CASSLSTGCEQYF. CDR3 coding DNA: TGCGCCAGCAGCCTAAGTACTGGGTGCGAGCAGTACTTC.

The table lists this clonotype with a few counts. The chain recombines TRBV7-8 with TRBJ2-3; D is unresolved. Looked up from germline, CDR1 is SGHVS and CDR2 is FQNEAQ. Trimming shortened V by 5 bases and J by 3 bases, and 18 bases separated the two germline ends. This CDR3 is built from 16 residues. The CDR3 region is CASSPEGSFRTDTQYF. CDR3 sequence (DNA): TGTGCCAGCAGCCCGGAAGGGTCCTTCAGGACAGATACGCAGTATTTT. The full variable domain, its missing parts supplied by reference TRBV7-8 and TRBJ2-3, is GAGVSQSPRYKVAKRGQDVALRCDPISGHVSLFWYQQALGQGPEFLTYFQNEAQLDKSGLPSDRFFAERPEGSVSTLKIQRTQQEDSAVYLCASSPEGSFRTDTQYFGPGTRLTVL.

The chain is built from TRBV29-1 and TRBJ1-5; D gene uncertain. The CDR3 is 12 residues long. Trimming removed 5 bases from V and 7 bases from J, with 12 bases in between. Germline V gives CDR1 SQVTM, CDR2 ANQGSEA. The CDR3 loop is CSVSSGRQPQHF. The CDR3 DNA reads as TGCAGCGTTTCGTCGGGGAGACAGCCCCAGCATTTT.

V and J are TRBV27 and TRBJ1-2, with D possibly being TRBD1 (6 bases). Trimming pared 6 bases from V and 7 bases from J, leaving 18 bases between. The CDR3 loop spans 14 amino acids. From germline, CDR1 is MNHEY and CDR2 SMNVEV (reference sequence). The CDR3 is CASSPSRGGTGYTF. CDR3 DNA sequence: TGTGCCAGCAGCCCCAGTCGGGGGGGCACTGGCTACACCTTC.

A single count supports this clonotype. The chain is built from TRBV30 and TRBJ2-7, with D possibly matching TRBD2 (5 bases). CDR1 GTSNPN and CDR2 SVGIG come from the germline V gene (reference sequence). CDR3 size: 14 residues. Trimming stripped 1 base from V and 1 base from J, with 11 bases between. The CDR3 protein is CAWSAGSWSYEQYF. For the CDR3, the DNA is TGTGCCTGGAGTGCTGGGAGTTGGTCCTACGAGCAGTACTTC.

The chain links TRBV6-1 to TRBJ2-5, with 7 nucleotides matching TRBD1. CDR3 length: 15 residues. The V and J ends lost 6 bases and 5 bases, in that order; junction bases with no gene match: 12. Germline values: CDR1 MNHNS, CDR2 SASEGT. The CDR3 is CASSLTTGSAETQYF. CDR3 DNA sequence: TGTGCCAGCAGCCTGACGACAGGGTCGGCGGAGACCCAGTACTTC.

This clonotype was counted a few times. The rearrangement joins TRBV9 to TRBJ2-5; D tentatively fits TRBD1 or TRBD2 (6 bases each). The V and J ends lost 0 bases and 5 bases respectively, with 11 bases between them. CDR1 SGDLS and CDR2 YYNGEE come from the germline V gene. This CDR3 has 14 residues. CDR3 coding DNA: TGTGCCAGCAGCGTAGTAGGGGGACTGGAGACCCAGTACTTC. This codes for CASSVVGGLETQYF.

This clonotype showed up just a few times. The V call is TRBV5-5, the J call TRBJ2-5; D perhaps matches TRBD1 (5 bases). CDR1 and CDR2 (germline): SGHKS, YYEKEE (reference sequence). V lost 0 bases, J lost 1 base, and 10 bases lay in between. The length of the CDR3 is 15 residues. The CDR3 sequence: CASSLAHQGQETQYF. CDR3 bases: TGTGCCAGCAGCTTGGCCCATCAGGGCCAAGAGACCCAGTACTTC.

This chain connects TRBV20-1 to TRBJ2-7; maybe TRBD2 (6 bases). V was cut by 0 bases and J by 7 bases, with 22 bases left in between. The CDR3 length is 16 residues. The germline gives CDR1 DFQATT, CDR2 SNEGSKA (reference sequence). The DNA of the CDR3 is TGCAGTGCTAGAGATAGGAGGGCGGAGGGACGGGCTGAGCAGTACTTC. It translates to CSARDRRAEGRAEQYF.

The V gene is TRBV7-2, the J gene TRBJ2-4; tentatively, D is TRBD2 (5 bases). The DNA end favors TRBJ2-7, so the J call may be wrong. Germline CDR1 and CDR2: SGHTA and FQGNSA. This CDR3 has 16 residues. The CDR3, as DNA: TGTGCCAGCAGCTCCGAGGGAATAGTTCGAGGCTACGAGCAGTACTTC. It yields the protein CASSSEGIVRGYEQYF.

This sequence joins TRBV9 and TRBJ2-1; D is possibly TRBD2 (5 bases). This CDR3 contains 15 residues. Looked up from germline, CDR1 is SGDLS and CDR2 is YYNGEE. V was cut by 0 bases and J by 4 bases, with 11 bases left in between. CDR3 nucleotide sequence: TGTGCCAGCAGCGTAGAAGAGGGCGTGTACAATGAGCAGTTCTTC. Its protein is CASSVEEGVYNEQFF.

A note on this clonotype: Lacking the conserved final phenylalanine or tryptophan, this CDR3 likely reflects a read error. This sequence joins TRBV29-1 and TRBJ2-7, with TRBD1 matching over 7 bases. CDR1 is SQVTM, CDR2 ANQGSEA, per germline. After removal of 6 bases from V and 1 base from J, the junction contained 3 bases not matched to a gene. The CDR3 is 12 residues long. The chain's CDR3 is CSVGDSSYEQYL. The CDR3 nucleotides are TGCAGCGTGGGGGACAGTTCCTACGAGCAGTACTTA.

This chain links TRBV5-1 with TRBJ1-1; the D is unclear. Germline assignment: CDR1 SGHRS and CDR2 YFSETQ. The CDR3 is 12 residues long. The ends were cut back, 7 bases at V and 0 bases at J, with 7 bases in the middle. The CDR3, as DNA: TGCGCCAGCGAAGGCGTGAACACTGAAGCTTTCTTT. Amino acids: CASEGVNTEAFF.

This clonotype was counted a few times. V usage is TRBV27 and J usage is TRBJ2-4; D perhaps matches TRBD2 (5 bases). The CDR3 contains 11 residues. V was shortened by 6 bases and J by 7 bases, with 7 bases between the two germline ends. In germline, CDR1 is MNHEY, CDR2 SMNVEV (reference sequence). CDR3 residues: CASRLGNIQYF. DNA for the CDR3: TGTGCCAGCAGACTAGGCAACATTCAGTACTTC.

This clonotype was recorded once. The chain joins TRBV27 to TRBJ1-4; 8 bases map to TRBD1. Germline V gene sequence: CDR1 MNHEY, CDR2 SMNVEV (reference sequence). The junction had 10 bases not matched to a gene; V was cut back by 10 bases and J by 6 bases. The CDR3 totals 14 residues. In DNA form, the CDR3 reads TGTGCCACCACCCGAGTGACAGGGGATGAAAAACTGTTTTTT. It specifies CATTRVTGDEKLFF. Full variable domain (remainder filled in from reference TRBV27 and TRBJ1-4): EAQVTQNPRYLITVTGKKLTVTCSQNMNHEYMSWYRQDPGLGLRQIYYSMNVEVTDKGDVPEGYKVSRKEKRNFPLILESPSPNQTSLYFCATTRVTGDEKLFFGSGTQLSVL.

This clonotype turned up a few times. The chain is built from TRBV15 and TRBJ2-3; D is possibly TRBD1 (5 bases). This CDR3 is 15 amino acids long. From germline, CDR1 is LNHNV and CDR2 YYDKDF (reference sequence). V was cut by 2 bases and J by 5 bases, with 14 bases left in between. The CDR3 coding sequence is TGTGCCACCAGCAGACAACAGGTTGTAGGAGATACGCAGTATTTT. Protein: CATSRQQVVGDTQYF.

The chain joins TRBV11-2 to TRBJ2-3; D not resolved. Germline CDR1 is SGHAT and CDR2 is FQNNGV. V was cut by 1 base and J by 4 bases, with 9 bases left in between. This CDR3 spans 14 amino acids. The DNA of the CDR3 is TGTGCCAGCAGCTTAGCTCCCTTTTCAGATACGCAGTATTTT. Encoded protein: CASSLAPFSDTQYF.

A remark on this clonotype: At one of its ends the junction is not consistent with the germline gene, which may arise from a read error. CDR3 sequence reads: CASSLLNSGNEKLFF. The CDR3 DNA reads TGTGCCAGCAGCTTATTGAACAGCGGGAATGAAAAACTGTTTTTT. The gene calls are TRBV28 and TRBJ1-4; the D is unclear. The CDR3 is 15 amino acids. Per germline, CDR1 MDHEN and CDR2 SYDVKM.

This clonotype occurred a few times. The chain combines TRBV11-2 with TRBJ2-5; D is undetermined. With 1 base removed from V and 2 bases from J, the gap between germline ends came to 11 bases. Germline lookup yields CDR1 SGHAT and CDR2 FQNNGV. There are 15 residues in the CDR3. Here the CDR3 reads CASSLVGMKQETQYF. As DNA, the CDR3 is TGTGCCAGCAGCTTAGTAGGGATGAAGCAAGAGACCCAGTACTTC.

This clonotype was picked up a small number of times. This chain connects TRBV6-5 to TRBJ2-1, with D tentatively TRBD2 (6 bases). The ends were cut back, 2 bases at V and 8 bases at J, with 10 bases in the middle. The length of the CDR3 is 13 residues. CDR1 is MNHEY and CDR2 is SVGAGI in the germline V gene. CDR3 in DNA: TGTGCCAGCAGTTACGGCGGGGCCTATGAGCAGTTCTTC. This codes for CASSYGGAYEQFF.

This clonotype occurred a few times. The chain uses TRBV18 and TRBJ1-2; D gene ambiguous. The CDR3 loop spans 15 amino acids. The germline V and J ends were trimmed by 2 bases and 1 base, with 11 bases remaining between them. Germline V gene data show CDR1 as KGHSH and CDR2 as LQKENI. The CDR3 DNA sequence: TGTGCCAGCTCACCAACGGAGGGTTTTAACTATGGCTACACCTTC. This codes for CASSPTEGFNYGYTF.

This clonotype was counted a few times. This chain links TRBV12-3 or TRBV12-4 with TRBJ1-1; 7 nucleotides align to TRBD1. V was clipped by 4 bases and J by 6 bases; unmatched bases: 11. This CDR3 has 15 amino acids. As DNA, the CDR3 is TGTGCCAGCAGTTCAGACAGGGTGCTTTTCTCTGAAGCTTTCTTT. Protein: CASSSDRVLFSEAFF.

This rearrangement joins TRBV4-3 to TRBJ1-1, with a weak D call TRBD1 (6 bases). In germline, CDR1 is LGHNA, CDR2 YSLEER. This CDR3 region has 13 residues. The V gene lost 3 bases and the J gene lost 7 bases, with 12 bases spanning the gap. CDR3: CASSQSYRDEAFF. In DNA, the CDR3 is TGCGCCAGCAGCCAGAGTTACAGGGATGAAGCTTTCTTT.

This rearrangement joins TRBV12-3 or TRBV12-4 to TRBJ1-5; 12 bases match TRBD1. The CDR3 contains 16 residues. The V and J ends lost 5 bases and 9 bases, in that order; junction bases with no gene match: 11. In DNA form, the CDR3 reads TGTGCCAGCAGTGAAACCGGGACAGGGGGCGGCGGGCCCCAGCATTTT. It is translated as CASSETGTGGGGPQHF.

This clonotype appeared a few times. This chain connects TRBV20-1 to TRBJ2-3; TRBD1 matches at 8 bases. There are 16 residues in the CDR3. The ends lost 1 base at V and 6 bases at J; junction bases unmatched: 12. Germline CDR1 is DFQATT and CDR2 is SNEGSKA (reference sequence). As DNA, the CDR3 is TGCAGTGCTAGAGTGACAGGGGCAACTTGGGACGATACGCAGTATTTT. It yields the protein CSARVTGATWDDTQYF.

This clonotype was recorded a few times. The chain is built from TRBV6-2 or TRBV6-3 and TRBJ1-3; D is ambiguous. Germline CDR1 and CDR2: MNHEY and SVGEGT. The V end lost 9 bases, the J end lost 0 bases, and 12 bases lay between the germline ends. The CDR3 covers 14 residues. The CDR3 DNA sequence: TGTGCCAGTCGGTTCGGGAACTCTGGAAACACCATATATTTT. This gives the protein CASRFGNSGNTIYF.

With respect to this clonotype: The junction departs from the called germline gene at one end, perhaps through a read error. The V gene is TRBV20-1, the J gene TRBJ2-7; D gene ambiguous. The CDR3 is 11 amino acids. The germline V gene encodes CDR1 DFQATT and CDR2 SNEGSKA (reference sequence). In DNA, the CDR3 is TGCGGTGCTAGAGATAGCTACGAGCAGTACTTC. Translated: CGARDSYEQYF.

Notes on this clonotype: Germline is not matched at one junction end, which may reflect a read error. The V gene is TRBV29-1, the J gene TRBJ2-5; 14 nucleotides agree with TRBD2. Gene TRBJ2-7 matches the end of the DNA better, so the J call may be wrong. This CDR3 has 14 amino acids. The germline gives CDR1 SQVTM, CDR2 ANQGSEA. The CDR3 loop reads CGVMGLAGESEQYF. For the CDR3, the DNA is TGCGGCGTCATGGGACTAGCGGGAGAGAGCGAGCAGTACTTC.

This rearrangement joins TRBV12-3 or TRBV12-4 to TRBJ1-5; 9 bases fit TRBD1. This CDR3 spans 15 amino acids. V was pared by 3 bases and J by 6 bases, with 6 bases of the junction left unmatched. CDR3 loop: CASSLKQGASQPQHF. The DNA of the CDR3 is TGTGCCAGCAGTTTGAAACAGGGGGCTAGTCAGCCCCAGCATTTT.

In its sample, this clonotype was seen a few times. The chain combines TRBV29-1 with TRBJ2-3; TRBD1 aligns across 7 bases. From germline, CDR1 is SQVTM and CDR2 ANQGSEA. This CDR3 spans 14 amino acids. With V trimmed by 6 bases and J by 0 bases, 6 bases remained unmatched. The CDR3 reads CSVFRDRSTDTQYF. CDR3 DNA: TGCAGCGTGTTCCGGGACAGAAGCACAGATACGCAGTATTTT.

This rearrangement joins TRBV3-1 to TRBJ2-1, with D uncertain. The CDR3 has 14 residues. Deletions cut 1 base from V and 5 bases from J, with 9 bases between. Germline loops: CDR1 LGHDT, CDR2 YNNKEL (reference sequence). The CDR3 DNA reads as TGTGCCAGCAGCCAAGTAGAATTGGACAATGAGCAGTTCTTC. This codes for CASSQVELDNEQFF.